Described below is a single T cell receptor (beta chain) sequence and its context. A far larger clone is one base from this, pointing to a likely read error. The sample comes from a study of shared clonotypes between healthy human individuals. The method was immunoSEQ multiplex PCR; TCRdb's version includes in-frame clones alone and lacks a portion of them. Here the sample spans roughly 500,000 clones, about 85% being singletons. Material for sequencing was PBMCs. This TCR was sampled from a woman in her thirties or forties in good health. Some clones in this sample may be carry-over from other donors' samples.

The CDR3 sequence: CASDSGTAGELFF. Written as DNA, the CDR3 is TGTGCCAGCGATAGCGGGACCGCCGGGGAGCTGTTTTTT. The chain has TRBV5-5 and TRBJ2-2; 8 positions match TRBD2. CDR1 is SGHKS and CDR2 is YYEKEE in the germline V gene (reference sequence). The CDR3 covers 13 residues. The ends lost 7 bases at V and 6 bases at J; junction bases unmatched: 5.